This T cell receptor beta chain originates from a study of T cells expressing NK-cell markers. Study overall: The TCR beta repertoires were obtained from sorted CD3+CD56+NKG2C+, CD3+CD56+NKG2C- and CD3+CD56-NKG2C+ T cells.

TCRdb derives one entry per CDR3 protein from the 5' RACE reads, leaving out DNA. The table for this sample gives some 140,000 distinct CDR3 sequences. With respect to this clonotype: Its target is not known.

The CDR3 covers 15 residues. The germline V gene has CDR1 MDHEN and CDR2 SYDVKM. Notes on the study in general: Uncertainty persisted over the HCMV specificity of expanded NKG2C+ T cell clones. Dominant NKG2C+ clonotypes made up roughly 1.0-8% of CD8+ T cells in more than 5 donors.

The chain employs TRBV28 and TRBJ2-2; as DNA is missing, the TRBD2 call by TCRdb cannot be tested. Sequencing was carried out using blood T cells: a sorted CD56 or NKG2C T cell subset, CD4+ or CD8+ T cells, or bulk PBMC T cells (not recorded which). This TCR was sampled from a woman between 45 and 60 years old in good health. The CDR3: CASSFGELNTGELFF.